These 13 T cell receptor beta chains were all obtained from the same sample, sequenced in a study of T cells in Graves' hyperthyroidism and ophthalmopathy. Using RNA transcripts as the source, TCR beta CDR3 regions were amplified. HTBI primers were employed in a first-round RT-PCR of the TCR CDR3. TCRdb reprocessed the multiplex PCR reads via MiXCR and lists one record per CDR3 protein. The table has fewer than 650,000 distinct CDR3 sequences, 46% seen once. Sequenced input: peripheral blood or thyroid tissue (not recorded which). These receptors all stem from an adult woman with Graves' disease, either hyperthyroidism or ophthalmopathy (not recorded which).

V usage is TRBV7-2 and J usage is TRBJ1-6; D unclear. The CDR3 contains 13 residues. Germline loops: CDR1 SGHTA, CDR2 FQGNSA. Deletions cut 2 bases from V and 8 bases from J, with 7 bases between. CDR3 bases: TGTGCCAGCAGCTTAAGGTGGGATTCACCCCTCCACTTT. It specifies CASSLRWDSPLHF.

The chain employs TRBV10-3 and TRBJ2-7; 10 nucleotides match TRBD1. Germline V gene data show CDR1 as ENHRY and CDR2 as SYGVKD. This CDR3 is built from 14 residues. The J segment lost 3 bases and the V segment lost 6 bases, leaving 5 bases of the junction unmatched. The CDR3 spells CAISGQGEFYEQYF. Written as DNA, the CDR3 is TGTGCCATCAGCGGACAGGGGGAGTTCTACGAGCAGTACTTC.

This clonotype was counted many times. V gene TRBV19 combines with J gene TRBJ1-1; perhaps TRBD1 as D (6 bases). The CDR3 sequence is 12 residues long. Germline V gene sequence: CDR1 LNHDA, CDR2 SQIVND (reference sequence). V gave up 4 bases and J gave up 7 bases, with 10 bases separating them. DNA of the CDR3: TGTGCCAGTAGTAACAGGGATATTGAAGCTTTCTTT. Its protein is CASSNRDIEAFF. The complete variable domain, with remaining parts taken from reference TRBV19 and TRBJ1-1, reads DGGITQSPKYLFRKEGQNVTLSCEQNLNHDAMYWYRQDPGQGLRLIYYSQIVNDFQKGDIAEGYSVSREKKESFPLTVTSAQKNPTAFYLCASSNRDIEAFFGQGTRLTVV.

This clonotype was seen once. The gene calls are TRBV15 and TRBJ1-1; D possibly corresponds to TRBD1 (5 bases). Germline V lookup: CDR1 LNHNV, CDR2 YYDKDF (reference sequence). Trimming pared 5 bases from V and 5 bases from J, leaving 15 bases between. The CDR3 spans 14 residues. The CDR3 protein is CATSWGGVVTEAFF. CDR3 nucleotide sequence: TGTGCCACCAGCTGGGGCGGGGTAGTTACTGAAGCTTTCTTT. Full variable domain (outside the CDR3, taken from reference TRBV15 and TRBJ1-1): DAMVIQNPRYQVTQFGKPVTLSCSQTLNHNVMYWYQQKSSQAPKLLFHYYDKDFNNEADTPDNFQSRRPNTSFCFLDIRSPGLGDTAMYLCATSWGGVVTEAFFGQGTRLTVV.

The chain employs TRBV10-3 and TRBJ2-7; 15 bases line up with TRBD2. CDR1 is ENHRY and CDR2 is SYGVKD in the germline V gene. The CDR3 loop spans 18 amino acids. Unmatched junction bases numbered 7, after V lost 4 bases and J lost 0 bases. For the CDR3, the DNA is TGTGCCATCAGTGGGGGACTAGCGGGAGGAGGAGGCTCCTACGAGCAGTACTTC. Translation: CAISGGLAGGGGSYEQYF.

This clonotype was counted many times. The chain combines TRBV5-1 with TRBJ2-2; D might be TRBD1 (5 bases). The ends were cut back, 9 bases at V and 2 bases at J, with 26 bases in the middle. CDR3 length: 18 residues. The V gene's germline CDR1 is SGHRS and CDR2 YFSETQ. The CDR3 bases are TGCGCCATCTCACAGGCCTTCAGGGTGGAGTGTAACACCGGGGAGCTGTTTTTT. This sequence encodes CAISQAFRVECNTGELFF.

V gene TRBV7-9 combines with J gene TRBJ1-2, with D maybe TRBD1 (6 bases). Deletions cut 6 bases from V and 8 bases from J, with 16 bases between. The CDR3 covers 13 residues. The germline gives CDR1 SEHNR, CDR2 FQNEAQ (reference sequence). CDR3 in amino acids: CASSLNRVGGYTF. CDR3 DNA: TGTGCCAGCAGTTTAAACAGGGTTGGCGGCTACACCTTC.

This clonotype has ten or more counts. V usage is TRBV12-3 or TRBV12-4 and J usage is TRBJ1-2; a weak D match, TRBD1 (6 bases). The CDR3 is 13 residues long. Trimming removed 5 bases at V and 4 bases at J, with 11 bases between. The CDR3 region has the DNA TGTGCCAGCAGTCTTCGGACAGCCTATGGCTACACCTTC. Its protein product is CASSLRTAYGYTF.

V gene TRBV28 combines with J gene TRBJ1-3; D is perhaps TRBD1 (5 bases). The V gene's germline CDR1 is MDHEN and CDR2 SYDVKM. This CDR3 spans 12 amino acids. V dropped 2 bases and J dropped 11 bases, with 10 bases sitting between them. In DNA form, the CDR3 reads TGTGCCAGCAGTTTACAGGGTTCACCCATATATTTT. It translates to CASSLQGSPIYF.

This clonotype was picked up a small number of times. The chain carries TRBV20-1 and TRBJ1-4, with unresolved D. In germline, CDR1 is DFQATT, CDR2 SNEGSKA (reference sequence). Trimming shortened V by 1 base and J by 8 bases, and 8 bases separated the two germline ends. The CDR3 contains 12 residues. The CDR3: CSARVDTEKLFF. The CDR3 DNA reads TGCAGTGCTAGAGTAGACACCGAAAAACTGTTTTTT.

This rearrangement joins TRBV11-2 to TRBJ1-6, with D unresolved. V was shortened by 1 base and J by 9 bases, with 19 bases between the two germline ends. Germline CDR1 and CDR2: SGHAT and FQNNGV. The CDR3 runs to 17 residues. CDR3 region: CASSLVQAGPGFSPLHF. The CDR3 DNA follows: TGTGCCAGCAGCTTAGTCCAAGCCGGGCCGGGTTTTTCACCCCTCCACTTT.

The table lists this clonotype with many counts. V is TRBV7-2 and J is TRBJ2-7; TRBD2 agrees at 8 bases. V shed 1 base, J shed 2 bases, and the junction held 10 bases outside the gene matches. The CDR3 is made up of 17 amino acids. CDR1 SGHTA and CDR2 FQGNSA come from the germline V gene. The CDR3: CASSLVASGREPYEQYF. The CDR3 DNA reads TGTGCCAGCAGCTTAGTGGCTAGCGGGCGAGAGCCCTACGAGCAGTACTTC. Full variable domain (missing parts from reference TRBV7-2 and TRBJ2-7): GAGVSQSPSNKVTEKGKDVELRCDPISGHTALYWYRQSLGQGLEFLIYFQGNSAPDKSGLPSDRFSAERTGGSVSTLTIQRTQQEDSAVYLCASSLVASGREPYEQYFGPGTRLTVT.

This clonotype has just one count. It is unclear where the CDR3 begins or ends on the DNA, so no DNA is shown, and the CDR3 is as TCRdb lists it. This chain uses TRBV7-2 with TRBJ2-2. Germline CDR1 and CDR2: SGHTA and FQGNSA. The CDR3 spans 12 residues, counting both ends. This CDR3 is CASSREPGSCFF.